The T cell receptor (beta chain) described here comes from a study of post-analysis software for immune sequencing data. Points from the study as a whole: Five or six TRBV segments were significantly more frequent in patients than in controls. TRBV5-6, TRBV5-1 and TRBV20-1 were among these segments.

As concerns this clonotype: The antigen remains undetermined.

Unique-molecular-identifier-tagged TCR beta cDNA libraries were used. Each CDR3 protein is one row after TCRdb ran MiXCR on the PCR reads. Counted here are 350,000 to 500,000 distinct CDR3 sequences, 30% to 45% occurring once; the ten biggest clones make up 6% to 9%. This CDR3 has 18 amino acids. Germline CDR1 reads MNHNS; CDR2 reads SASEGT. The ends lost 6 bases at V and 0 bases at J; junction bases unmatched: 8. The sequence came from a girl between 2 and 10 years old with multiple sclerosis. Specimen: blood. The chain uses TRBV6-1 and TRBJ2-1, with 13 nucleotides matching TRBD2. CDR3 protein: CASRRTSGGGGSYNEQFF. The CDR3 DNA reads TGTGCCAGCAGGAGGACTAGCGGGGGTGGGGGCTCCTACAATGAGCAGTTCTTC.